The T cell receptor beta chain under discussion was sequenced for a study of blood T cell repertoires in COVID-19. Study details: Whether acute or convalescent, the COVID-19 samples came from the United States, Italy and Spain.

TCRdb's copy holds only in-frame clones and misses some; the assay was immunoSEQ multiplex PCR. The table lists 100,000 to 150,000 clones, roughly 90% of them singletons. This clonotype was obtained from a man in his forties with acute or convalescent COVID-19. Sequenced: peripheral blood.

In nucleotides, the CDR3 is TGTGCCAGCAGCCAAGAAGACTTCCCGAGGGGGAAGGTTCGTCGCTATGGCTACACCTTC. Its translation is CASSQEDFPRGKVRRYGYTF. This chain uses TRBV3-1 (or the pseudogene TRBV3-2) with TRBJ1-2, with a weak D call TRBD1 (6 bases). Deletions cut 0 bases from V and 4 bases from J, with 27 bases between. Per germline, CDR1 LGHDT and CDR2 YNNKEL (reference sequence). CDR3 length: 20 amino acids.